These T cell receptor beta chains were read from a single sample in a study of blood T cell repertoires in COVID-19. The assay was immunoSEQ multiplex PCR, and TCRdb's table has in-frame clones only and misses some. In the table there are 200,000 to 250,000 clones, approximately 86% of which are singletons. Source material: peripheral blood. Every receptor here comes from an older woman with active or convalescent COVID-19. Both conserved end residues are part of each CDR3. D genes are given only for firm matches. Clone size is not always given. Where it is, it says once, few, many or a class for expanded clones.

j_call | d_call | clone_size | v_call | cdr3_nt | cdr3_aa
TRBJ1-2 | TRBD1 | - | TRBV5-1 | TGCGCCAGCAGTTCCCCGGGACAGAGATCTCATGGCTACACCTTC | CASSSPGQRSHGYTF
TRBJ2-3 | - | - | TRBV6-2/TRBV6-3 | TGTGCCAGCAGTTTAGCAGAGGCAGTCGCAGATACGCAGTATTTT | CASSLAEAVADTQYF
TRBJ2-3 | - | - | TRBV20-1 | TGCAGTGCACTACACACAGATACGCAGTATTTT | CSALHTDTQYF
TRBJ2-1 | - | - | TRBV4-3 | TGCGCCAGCAGCCAAGATGGGAGTACCAGTGCAATGCAGTTCTTC | CASSQDGSTSAMQFF
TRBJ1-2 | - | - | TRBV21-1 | TGTGCCAGCAGCATTTCTAACGGCCCACAGGATTTTTATGGCTACACCTTC | CASSISNGPQDFYGYTF
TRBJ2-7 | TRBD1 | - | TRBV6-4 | TGTGCCAGCAAGCACAGGGGGGACGAGCAGTACTTC | CASKHRGDEQYF
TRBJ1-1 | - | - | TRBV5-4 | TGTGCCAGCAGCTTGACAGGGAACACTGAAGCTTTCTTT | CASSLTGNTEAFF
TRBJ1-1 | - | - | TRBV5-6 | TGTGCCAGCAGCTTAGGGCCTGTCGGGGTTGAAGCTTTCTTT | CASSLGPVGVEAFF
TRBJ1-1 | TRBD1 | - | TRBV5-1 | TGCGCCAGCAGCTTGGAGGGGACAGGGGGCAGCGCTTTCTTT | CASSLEGTGGSAFF
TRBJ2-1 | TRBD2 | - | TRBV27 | TGTGCCAGCAGTTTCGGGAGGAAGGGGACCCCAACCTACAATGAGCAGTTCTTC | CASSFGRKGTPTYNEQFF
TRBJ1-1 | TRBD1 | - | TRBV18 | TGTGCCAGCTCACCACAAGGACAGGGGGCTGAAGCTTTCTTT | CASSPQGQGAEAFF
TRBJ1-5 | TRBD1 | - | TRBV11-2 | TGTGCCAGCAGCTTTGGGGACAGAGATCATCAGCCCCAGCATTTT | CASSFGDRDHQPQHF
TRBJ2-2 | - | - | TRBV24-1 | TGTGCCACCAGTCGGTCGGGGAAAGGGGAGCTGTTTTTT | CATSRSGKGELFF
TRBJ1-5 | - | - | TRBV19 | TGTGCCAGTAGTATCGTAGGGGTTAGCAATCAGCCCCAGCATTTT | CASSIVGVSNQPQHF
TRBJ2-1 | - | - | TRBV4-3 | TGCGCCAGCAGCCAAGGGAGGGCCTCCTACAATGAGCAGTTCTTC | CASSQGRASYNEQFF
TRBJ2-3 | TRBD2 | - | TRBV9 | TGTGCCAGCAGCGTAGCTGGGGGGGACGGGTTAGATACGCAGTATTTT | CASSVAGGDGLDTQYF
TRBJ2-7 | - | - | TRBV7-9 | TGTGCCAGCAGCTTTCCCCTGGCCGAGCAGTACTTC | CASSFPLAEQYF
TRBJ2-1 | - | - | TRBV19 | TGTGCCAGTAGTATTGGACAGAGCTCCTACAATGAGCAGTTCTTC | CASSIGQSSYNEQFF
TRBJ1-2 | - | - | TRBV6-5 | TGTGCCAGCACCCCCCGCGGGGGGACCTATGGCTACACCTTC | CASTPRGGTYGYTF
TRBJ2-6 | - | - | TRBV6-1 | TGTGCCAGCAGTGACCCAGGGGTCGGCGGTGGGGCCAACGTCCTGACTTTC | CASSDPGVGGGANVLTF
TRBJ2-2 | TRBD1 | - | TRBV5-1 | TGCGCCAGCAGCTTGAACCCTCCGGACAGGGTCATCACCGGGGAGCTGTTTTTT | CASSLNPPDRVITGELFF
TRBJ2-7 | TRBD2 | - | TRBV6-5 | TGTGCCAGCAGTTACAGGGCGGGGGGTTACGAGCAGTACTTC | CASSYRAGGYEQYF
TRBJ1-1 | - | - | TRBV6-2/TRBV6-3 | TGTGCCAGCAGTTACTTGGAGCCGGTTATGAACACTGAAGCTTTCTTT | CASSYLEPVMNTEAFF
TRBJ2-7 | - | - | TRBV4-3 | TGCGCCAGCAGCCAAATCGCGGGCCGCGGGGAGCAGTACTTC | CASSQIAGRGEQYF
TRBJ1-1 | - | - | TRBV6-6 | TGTGCCAGCAGTCCCCCTGGAGATCCAGGGACTGAAGCTTTCTTT | CASSPPGDPGTEAFF
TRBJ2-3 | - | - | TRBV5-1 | TGCGCCAGCAGCTTAGAAGACACCAGCACAGATACGCAGTATTTT | CASSLEDTSTDTQYF
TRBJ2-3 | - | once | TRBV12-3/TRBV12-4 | TGTGCCAGCAGCCCGAAAGGAGGTACGCAGTATTTT | CASSPKGGTQYF
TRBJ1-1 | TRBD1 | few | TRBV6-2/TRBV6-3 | TGTGCCAGCAGTTACCGCCAGACAGGGGGCGAGGAAGCTTTCTTT | CASSYRQTGGEEAFF
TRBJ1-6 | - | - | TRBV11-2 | TGTGCCAGCAGTGTTACAGGGAACAATTCACCCCTCCACTTT | CASSVTGNNSPLHF
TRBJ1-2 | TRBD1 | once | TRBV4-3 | TGCGCCAGCAGCCACACCGGACAGGGGGAAGGCTACACCTTC | CASSHTGQGEGYTF
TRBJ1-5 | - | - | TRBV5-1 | TGCGCCAGCAGCTTGGGTCTAGGGCTCGGGGCCCAGCATTTT | CASSLGLGLGAQHF
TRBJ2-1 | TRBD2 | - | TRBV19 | TGTGCCAGTAGTACGGGACTAGCGGGGGGTAATGAGCAGTTCTTC | CASSTGLAGGNEQFF
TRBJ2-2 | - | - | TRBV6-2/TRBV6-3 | TGTGCCAGCAGTAGGGGGTCTGGCGGGGGATTCACCGGGGAGCTGTTTTTT | CASSRGSGGGFTGELFF
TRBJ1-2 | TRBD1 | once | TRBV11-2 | TGTGCCAGCAGCCTGGGACAGGGTTATGGCTACACCTTC | CASSLGQGYGYTF
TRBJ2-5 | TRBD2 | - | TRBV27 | TGTGCCAGCAGTTTAAAGGGAGGGGTGACCCAGTACTTC | CASSLKGGVTQYF
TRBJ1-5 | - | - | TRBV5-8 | TGTGCCAGCAGCTTGTTTATCGGACAGATCAATCAGCCCCAGCATTTT | CASSLFIGQINQPQHF
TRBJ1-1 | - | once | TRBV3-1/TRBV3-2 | TGTGCCAGCAGCCAAGAGGGGACAACCAACACTGAAGCTTTCTTT | CASSQEGTTNTEAFF